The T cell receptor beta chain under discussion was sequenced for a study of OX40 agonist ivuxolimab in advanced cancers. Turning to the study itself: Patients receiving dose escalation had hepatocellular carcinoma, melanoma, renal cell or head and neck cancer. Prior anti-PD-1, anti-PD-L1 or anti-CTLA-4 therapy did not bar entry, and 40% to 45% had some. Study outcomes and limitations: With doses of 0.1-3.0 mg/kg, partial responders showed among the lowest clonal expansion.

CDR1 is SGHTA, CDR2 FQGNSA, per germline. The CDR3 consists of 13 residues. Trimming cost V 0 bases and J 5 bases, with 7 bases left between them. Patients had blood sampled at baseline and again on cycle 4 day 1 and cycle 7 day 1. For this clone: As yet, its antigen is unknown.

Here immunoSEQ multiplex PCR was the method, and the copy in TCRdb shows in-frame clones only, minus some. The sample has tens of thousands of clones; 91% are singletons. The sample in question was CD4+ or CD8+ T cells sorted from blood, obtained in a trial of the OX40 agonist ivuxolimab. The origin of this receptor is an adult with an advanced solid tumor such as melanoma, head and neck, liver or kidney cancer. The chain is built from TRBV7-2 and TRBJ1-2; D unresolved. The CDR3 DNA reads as TGTGCCAGCAGCTTAGCGGAGGGATATGGCTACACCTTC. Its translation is CASSLAEGYGYTF. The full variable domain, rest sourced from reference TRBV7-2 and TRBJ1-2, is GAGVSQSPSNKVTEKGKDVELRCDPISGHTALYWYRQSLGQGLEFLIYFQGNSAPDKSGLPSDRFSAERTGGSVSTLTIQRTQQEDSAVYLCASSLAEGYGYTFGSGTRLTVV.